One T cell receptor (beta chain) is described in this entry. Its specificity is unknown. The germline V gene encodes CDR1 MNHNY and CDR2 SVGAGI (reference sequence). V shed 4 bases, J shed 2 bases, and the junction held 4 bases outside the gene matches. The CDR3 consists of 14 residues. The entry originates in a study of shared clonotypes between healthy human individuals. Findings of the study overall: Clonotype sharing among donors was thought likely to change with sequencing depth.

Clones were sequenced by immunoSEQ multiplex PCR, and TCRdb holds only the in-frame ones, with some missing. The table shows 2 million to 2.5 million clones, with roughly 95% occurring only once. The TCR originated in a man between 18 and 29 years old in good health. Sequenced: naive CD4+ T cells sorted from blood. Stated subset: CD45RA+ positively selected. The V and J genes are TRBV6-6 and TRBJ2-7; the match to TRBD1 covers 8 bases. CDR3 loop: CASSSPTGAYEQYF. In DNA form, the CDR3 reads TGTGCCAGCAGTTCACCGACAGGGGCCTACGAGCAGTACTTC.